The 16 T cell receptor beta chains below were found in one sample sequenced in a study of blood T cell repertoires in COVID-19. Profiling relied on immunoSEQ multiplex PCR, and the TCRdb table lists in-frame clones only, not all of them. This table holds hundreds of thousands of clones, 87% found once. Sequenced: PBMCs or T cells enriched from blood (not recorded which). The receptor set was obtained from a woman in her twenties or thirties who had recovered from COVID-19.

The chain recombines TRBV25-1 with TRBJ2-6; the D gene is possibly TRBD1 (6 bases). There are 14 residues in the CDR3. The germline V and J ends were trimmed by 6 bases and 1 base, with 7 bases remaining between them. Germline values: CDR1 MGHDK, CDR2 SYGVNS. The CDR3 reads CASRQGSGANVLTF. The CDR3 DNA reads TGTGCCAGCAGACAGGGATCTGGGGCCAACGTCCTGACTTTC.

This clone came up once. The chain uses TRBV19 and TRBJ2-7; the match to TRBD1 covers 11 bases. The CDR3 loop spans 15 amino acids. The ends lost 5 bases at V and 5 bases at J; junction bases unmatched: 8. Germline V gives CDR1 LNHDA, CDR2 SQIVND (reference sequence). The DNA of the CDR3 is TGTGCCAGTAGTCGCGCGGGACAGGGGGTCCACGAGCAGTACTTC. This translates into CASSRAGQGVHEQYF.

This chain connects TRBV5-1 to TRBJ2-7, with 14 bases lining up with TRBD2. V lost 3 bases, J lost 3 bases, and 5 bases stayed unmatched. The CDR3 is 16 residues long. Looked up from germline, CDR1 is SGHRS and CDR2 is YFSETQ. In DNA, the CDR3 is TGCGCCAGCAGCTCAGGACTAGCGGGGGGATTCTACGAGCAGTACTTC. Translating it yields CASSSGLAGGFYEQYF.

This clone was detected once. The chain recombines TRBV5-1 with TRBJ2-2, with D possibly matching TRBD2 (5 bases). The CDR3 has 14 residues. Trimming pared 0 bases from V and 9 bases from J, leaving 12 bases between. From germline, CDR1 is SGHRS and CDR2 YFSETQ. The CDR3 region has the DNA TGCGCCAGCAGCTTGGGGGAGTTCATGCGGGAGCTGTTTTTT. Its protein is CASSLGEFMRELFF.

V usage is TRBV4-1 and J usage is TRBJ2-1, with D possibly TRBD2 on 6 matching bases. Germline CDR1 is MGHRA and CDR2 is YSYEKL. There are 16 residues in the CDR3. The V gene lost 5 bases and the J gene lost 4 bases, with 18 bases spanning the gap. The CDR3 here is CASSALQSGGYNEQFF. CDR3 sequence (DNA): TGCGCCAGCAGCGCCCTTCAGAGTGGGGGGTACAATGAGCAGTTCTTC.

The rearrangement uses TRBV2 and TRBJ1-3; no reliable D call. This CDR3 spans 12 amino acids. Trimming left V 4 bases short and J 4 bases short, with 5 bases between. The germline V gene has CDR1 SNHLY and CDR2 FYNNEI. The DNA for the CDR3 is TGTGCCAGCAGTGTGACAGGAAACACCATATATTTT. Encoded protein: CASSVTGNTIYF.

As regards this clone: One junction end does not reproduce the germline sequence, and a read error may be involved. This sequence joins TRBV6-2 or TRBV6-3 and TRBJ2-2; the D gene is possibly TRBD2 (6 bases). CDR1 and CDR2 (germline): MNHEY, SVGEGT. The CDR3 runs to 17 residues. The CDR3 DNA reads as TGTGCCAGCAGTTTCCCCTCGGGACTCCCGAAGACCGGGGAGCTGTTTTTT. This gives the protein CASSFPSGLPKTGELFF.

The CDR3 nucleotides read TGTGCCAGTAGTATCCGGGAGAACTATGGCTACACCTTC. Translated: CASSIRENYGYTF. The chain employs TRBV19 and TRBJ1-2, with D unresolved. V shed 3 bases and J shed 2 bases, with 7 bases lying between them. The CDR3 has 13 amino acids. Germline CDR1 LNHDA, CDR2 SQIVND (reference sequence).

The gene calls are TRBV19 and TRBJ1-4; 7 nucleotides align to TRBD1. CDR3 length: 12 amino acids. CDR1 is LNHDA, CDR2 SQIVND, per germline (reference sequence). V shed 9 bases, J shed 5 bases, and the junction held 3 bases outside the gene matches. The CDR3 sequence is CASGTENEKLFF. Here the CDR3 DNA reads TGTGCCAGCGGGACAGAGAATGAAAAACTGTTTTTT.

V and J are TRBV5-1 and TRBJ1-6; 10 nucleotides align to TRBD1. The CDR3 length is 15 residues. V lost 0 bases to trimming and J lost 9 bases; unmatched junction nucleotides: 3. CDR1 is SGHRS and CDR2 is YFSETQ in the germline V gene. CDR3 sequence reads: CASSLGGTGVSPLHF. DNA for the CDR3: TGCGCCAGCAGCTTGGGGGGGACAGGGGTTTCACCCCTCCACTTT.

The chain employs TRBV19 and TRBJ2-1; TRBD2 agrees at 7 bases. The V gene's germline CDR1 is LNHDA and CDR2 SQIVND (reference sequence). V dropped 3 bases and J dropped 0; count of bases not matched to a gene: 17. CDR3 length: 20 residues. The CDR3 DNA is TGTGCCAGTAGTATCCGGTCTGCGGGGGACGGTCGGGTCTCCTACAATGAGCAGTTCTTC. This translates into CASSIRSAGDGRVSYNEQFF.

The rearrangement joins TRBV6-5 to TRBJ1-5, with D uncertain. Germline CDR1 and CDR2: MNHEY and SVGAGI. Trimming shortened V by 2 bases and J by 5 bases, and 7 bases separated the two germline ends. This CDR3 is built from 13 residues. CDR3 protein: CASSYDADQPQHF. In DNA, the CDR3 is TGTGCCAGCAGTTACGACGCGGATCAGCCCCAGCATTTT.

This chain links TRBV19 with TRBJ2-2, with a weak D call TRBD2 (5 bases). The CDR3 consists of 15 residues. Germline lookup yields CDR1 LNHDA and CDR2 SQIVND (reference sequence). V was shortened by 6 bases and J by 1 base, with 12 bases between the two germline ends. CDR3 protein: CASRLRRENTGELFF. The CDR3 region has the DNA TGTGCCAGTAGGCTCAGACGGGAGAACACCGGGGAGCTGTTTTTT.

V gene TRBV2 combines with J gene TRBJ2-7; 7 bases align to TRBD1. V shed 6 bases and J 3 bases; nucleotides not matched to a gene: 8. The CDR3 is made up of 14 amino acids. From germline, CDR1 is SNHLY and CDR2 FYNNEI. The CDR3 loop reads CASRSRDSYYEQYF. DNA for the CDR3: TGTGCCAGCAGGAGCCGGGACAGCTACTACGAGCAGTACTTC.

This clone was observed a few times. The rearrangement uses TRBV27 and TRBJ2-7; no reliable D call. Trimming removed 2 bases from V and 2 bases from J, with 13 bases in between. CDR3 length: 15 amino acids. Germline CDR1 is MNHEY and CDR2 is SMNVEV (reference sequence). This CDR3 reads CASSLKALPTYEQYF. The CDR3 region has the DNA TGTGCCAGCAGTTTAAAAGCCCTACCTACCTACGAGCAGTACTTC.

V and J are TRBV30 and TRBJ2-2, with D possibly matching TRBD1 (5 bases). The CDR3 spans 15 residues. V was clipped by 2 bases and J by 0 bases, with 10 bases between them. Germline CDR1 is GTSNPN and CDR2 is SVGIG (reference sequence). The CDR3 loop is CAWSRGRTNTGELFF. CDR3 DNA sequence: TGTGCCTGGAGTAGGGGCAGGACGAACACCGGGGAGCTGTTTTTT.